Reported below is one T cell receptor (beta chain). Data came from immunoSEQ multiplex PCR; TCRdb stores just in-frame clones and leaves some out. The data hold approximately 100,000 clones, with 75% to 95% observed a single time. This specimen comes from a study of T cell changes during pregnancy in multiple sclerosis. J gave up 3 bases and V 10 bases, and 5 bases lay outside the gene matches. CDR3 length: 13 amino acids. CDR1 and CDR2 from the germline V gene are LNHDA and SQIVND (reference sequence). V and J are TRBV19 and TRBJ1-2; 10 bases line up with TRBD1. The starting material was peripheral blood, obtained in the second trimester of pregnancy. The source is a female donor with multiple sclerosis, enrolled in a pregnancy study. The DNA of the CDR3 is TGTGCCACCGCGGACAGGGGGGACTATGGCTACACCTTC. It is translated as CATADRGDYGYTF.